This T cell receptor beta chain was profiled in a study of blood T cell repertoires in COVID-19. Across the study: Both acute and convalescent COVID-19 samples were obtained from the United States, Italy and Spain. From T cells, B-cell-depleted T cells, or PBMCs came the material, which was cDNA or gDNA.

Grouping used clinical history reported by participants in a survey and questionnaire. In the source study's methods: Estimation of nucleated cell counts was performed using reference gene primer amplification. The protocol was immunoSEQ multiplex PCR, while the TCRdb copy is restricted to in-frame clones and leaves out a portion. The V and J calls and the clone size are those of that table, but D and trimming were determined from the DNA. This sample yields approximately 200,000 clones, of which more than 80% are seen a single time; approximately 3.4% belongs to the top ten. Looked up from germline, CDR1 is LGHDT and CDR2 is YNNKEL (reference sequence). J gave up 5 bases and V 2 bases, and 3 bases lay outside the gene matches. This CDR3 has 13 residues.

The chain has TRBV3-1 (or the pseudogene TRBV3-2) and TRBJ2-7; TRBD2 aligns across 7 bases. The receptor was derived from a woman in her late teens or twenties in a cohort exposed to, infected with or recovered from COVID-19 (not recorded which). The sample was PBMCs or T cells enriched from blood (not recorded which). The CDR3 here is CASSQTGGNEQYF. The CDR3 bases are TGTGCCAGCAGCCAAACGGGGGGAAACGAGCAGTACTTC.